These 15 T cell receptor beta chains share one sample of origin, sequenced in a study of beta chain features in type 1 diabetes. No antigens are known for them. Whole-study findings and limits: In all four CD4+ subsets, TCRB CDR3 length was significantly, moderately reduced in type 1 diabetes.

Expressed TCRB transcripts were sequenced, since all the RNA that had been isolated was reverse transcribed. TCRdb's table, derived via immunoSEQ multiplex PCR, lists solely in-frame clones and lacks some. This table holds around 600,000 clones, 12% found once. Sequenced sample: naive CD4+ T cells from blood. The receptors originated from a man aged 25 to 45 with type 1 diabetes.

J is TRBJ2-7 and V is TRBV4-3, with D perhaps TRBD2 (6 bases). V was clipped by 0 bases and J by 2 bases, with 8 bases between them. The CDR3 runs to 14 residues. CDR1 is LGHNA, CDR2 YSLEER, per germline. CDR3 amino acids: CASSQDSGPYEQYF. CDR3 coding DNA: TGCGCCAGCAGCCAAGATAGCGGCCCCTACGAGCAGTACTTC.

This clone was recorded a few times. The chain uses TRBV7-9 and TRBJ2-2; D not resolved. CDR3 size: 17 residues. V lost 7 bases to trimming and J lost 1 base, with 19 bases between them. CDR1 is SEHNR and CDR2 is FQNEAQ in the germline V gene (reference sequence). For the CDR3, the DNA is TGTGCCAGCACAGCCTTAGACACCTCCCTGAACACCGGGGAGCTGTTTTTT. Its translation is CASTALDTSLNTGELFF.

This chain joins TRBV7-9 and TRBJ2-5; D unclear. This CDR3 contains 13 residues. V was pared by 5 bases and J by 4 bases, with 11 bases between. Germline CDR1 SEHNR, CDR2 FQNEAQ (reference sequence). The CDR3 here is CASSPVVAETQYF. The CDR3 DNA sequence: TGTGCCAGCAGCCCGGTGGTTGCAGAGACCCAGTACTTC.

To note about this clone: Other DNA sequences in the same sample also yield this CDR3. CDR3 nucleotide sequence: TGTGCCAGCTCACCAAGGGATAGCAATCAGCCCCAGCATTTT. It specifies CASSPRDSNQPQHF. The chain employs TRBV18 and TRBJ1-5; D is ambiguous. In germline, CDR1 is KGHSH, CDR2 LQKENI. The V and J ends lost 2 bases and 0 bases respectively, with 5 bases between them. The CDR3 contains 14 residues.

This clone appeared a few times. The chain has TRBV5-1 and TRBJ1-4, with a possible D match to TRBD1 (5 bases). V was trimmed by 0 bases and J by 0 bases, leaving 12 bases between them. CDR3 size: 17 residues. In germline, CDR1 is SGHRS, CDR2 YFSETQ. The CDR3 nucleotides read TGCGCCAGCAGCTTGGGGCAGGGACCTACAACTAATGAAAAACTGTTTTTT. It yields the protein CASSLGQGPTTNEKLFF.

This clone was seen a few times. The rearrangement joins TRBV10-3 to TRBJ2-3; 12 bases agree with TRBD2. CDR1 ENHRY and CDR2 SYGVKD come from the germline V gene. V lost 0 bases to trimming and J lost 2 bases; unmatched junction nucleotides: 3. The CDR3 sequence is 17 residues long. The CDR3 bases are TGTGCCATCAGTGAGTCGAGACTAGCGGGGGCCACAGATACGCAGTATTTT. The encoded protein is CAISESRLAGATDTQYF.

There are a few counts of this clone. The CDR3, as DNA: TGCGCCAGCAGCTTAGGCGGAGAGGACCAGCCCCAGCATTTT. This gives the protein CASSLGGEDQPQHF. The V and J genes are TRBV5-1 and TRBJ1-5; D gene unclear. Germline CDR1 is SGHRS and CDR2 is YFSETQ. The CDR3 consists of 14 residues. Trimming left V 2 bases short and J 7 bases short, with 13 bases between.

J is TRBJ2-4 and V is TRBV2; D gene unclear. Germline assignment: CDR1 SNHLY and CDR2 FYNNEI. The ends were cut back, 8 bases at V and 3 bases at J, with 11 bases in the middle. The CDR3 is made up of 13 amino acids. The CDR3 loop is CASCVGFKNIQYF. The CDR3 bases are TGTGCCAGCTGTGTCGGGTTCAAAAACATTCAGTACTTC.

This clone was detected only a few times. The chain carries TRBV7-2 and TRBJ2-7, with unresolved D. The ends were cut back, 5 bases at V and 3 bases at J, with 8 bases in the middle. In germline, CDR1 is SGHTA, CDR2 FQGNSA. This CDR3 contains 12 residues. The DNA for the CDR3 is TGTGCCAGCAGCCGACCTTACTACGAGCAGTACTTC. Protein sequence: CASSRPYYEQYF.

This chain connects TRBV9 to TRBJ2-7, with D possibly being TRBD1 (5 bases). Germline V gene lookup returns CDR1 SGDLS and CDR2 YYNGEE. Trimming shortened V by 0 bases and J by 2 bases, and 9 bases separated the two germline ends. This CDR3 contains 14 residues. CDR3: CASSVGSGTYEQYF. The CDR3 DNA reads as TGTGCCAGCAGCGTAGGTTCAGGGACCTACGAGCAGTACTTC.

The rearrangement links TRBV6-5 to TRBJ1-1; no firm D call. Germline-derived CDR1 and CDR2 are MNHEY and SVGAGI. The CDR3 totals 15 residues. V lost 0 bases and J lost 5, with 13 bases in between. The CDR3 here is CASSYSSRGGTEAFF. CDR3 coding DNA: TGTGCCAGCAGTTACTCGAGCCGGGGAGGGACTGAAGCTTTCTTT.

This clone was seen only a few times. This chain joins TRBV19 and TRBJ2-5; D may be TRBD2 (7 bases). V was trimmed by 3 bases and J by 2 bases, leaving 16 bases between them. The CDR3 loop spans 16 amino acids. Germline V gene lookup returns CDR1 LNHDA and CDR2 SQIVND (reference sequence). CDR3 region: CASSISGTRLQETQYF. Written as DNA, the CDR3 is TGTGCCAGTAGTATCAGCGGGACACGGCTGCAAGAGACCCAGTACTTC.

The CDR3 DNA follows: TGTGCCAGCTCACGGACAGGGAATCGTAGCAATCAGCCCCAGCATTTT. It specifies CASSRTGNRSNQPQHF. The chain uses TRBV18 and TRBJ1-5; 8 nucleotides match TRBD1. V dropped 4 bases and J dropped 0; count of bases not matched to a gene: 5. CDR3 length: 16 amino acids. CDR1 is KGHSH and CDR2 is LQKENI in the germline V gene.

The V call is TRBV19, the J call TRBJ1-2, with TRBD1 matching over 10 bases. This CDR3 is 15 amino acids long. J gave up 5 bases and V 0 bases, and 3 bases lay outside the gene matches. Germline V gene data show CDR1 as LNHDA and CDR2 as SQIVND (reference sequence). In nucleotides, the CDR3 is TGTGCCAGTAGTATAGACTGGGGACAGGGGTATGGCTACACCTTC. Translating gives CASSIDWGQGYGYTF.

There are a few counts of this clone. The rearrangement links TRBV9 to TRBJ2-7; D call uncertain. Trimming stripped 4 bases from V and 4 bases from J, with 15 bases between. Per the germline V gene, CDR1 is SGDLS and CDR2 is YYNGEE. The CDR3 runs to 14 residues. The CDR3, as DNA: TGTGCCAGCAGCCCCCCTAGGCGGTGTTACGAGCAGTACTTC. Encoded protein: CASSPPRRCYEQYF.